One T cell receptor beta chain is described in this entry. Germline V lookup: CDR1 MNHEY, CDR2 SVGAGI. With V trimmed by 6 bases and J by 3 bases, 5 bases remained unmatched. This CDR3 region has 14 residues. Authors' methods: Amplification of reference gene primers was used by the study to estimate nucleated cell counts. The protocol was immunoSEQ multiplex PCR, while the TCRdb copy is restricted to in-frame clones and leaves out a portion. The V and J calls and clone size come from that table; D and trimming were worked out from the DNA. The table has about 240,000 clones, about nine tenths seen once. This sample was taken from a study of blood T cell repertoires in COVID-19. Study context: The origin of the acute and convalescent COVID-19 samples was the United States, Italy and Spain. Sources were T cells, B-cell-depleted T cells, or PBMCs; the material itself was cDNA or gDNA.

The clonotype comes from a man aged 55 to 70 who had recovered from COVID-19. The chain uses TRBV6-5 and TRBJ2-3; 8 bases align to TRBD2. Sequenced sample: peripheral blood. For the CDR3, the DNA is TGTGCCAGCAGGAGACGGGAGGGGACAGATACGCAGTATTTT. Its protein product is CASRRREGTDTQYF.